These T cell receptor beta chains were read from a single sample in a study of blood T cell repertoires in COVID-19. Sequencing was performed with immunoSEQ multiplex PCR; in TCRdb, only in-frame clones are kept and a portion is missing. The repertoire holds more than 250,000 clones, with 70% to 90% as singletons. Sequenced sample: PBMCs or T cells enriched from blood (not recorded which). These receptors all stem from a man younger than 40 who had recovered from COVID-19. Both conserved end residues are part of each CDR3. The D gene is left open where the match is weak. The listing skips clone size in some rows; elsewhere it reads once, few, many or a size class.

J gene: TRBJ1-2
V gene: TRBV5-1
D gene: -
clone size: -
CDR3 protein: CASSGPPGLGYTF
CDR3 DNA: TGCGCCAGCAGCGGGCCGCCAGGGCTGGGCTACACCTTC

J gene: TRBJ2-2
V gene: TRBV5-1
D gene: -
clone size: -
CDR3 protein: CASSLGTGTNTGELFF
CDR3 DNA: TGCGCCAGCAGCTTGGGTACAGGCACCAACACCGGGGAGCTGTTTTTT

J gene: TRBJ2-2
V gene: TRBV9
D gene: TRBD1
clone size: -
CDR3 protein: CASSLRTGNTGELFF
CDR3 DNA: TGTGCCAGCAGCCTACGGACAGGGAACACCGGGGAGCTGTTTTTT

J gene: TRBJ1-2
V gene: TRBV5-1
D gene: TRBD1
clone size: -
CDR3 protein: CASRLTGQVFYGYTF
CDR3 DNA: TGCGCCAGCAGACTAACGGGACAGGTCTTCTATGGCTACACCTTC

J gene: TRBJ1-5
V gene: TRBV5-6
D gene: -
clone size: -
CDR3 protein: CASSLGQPNSNQPQHF
CDR3 DNA: TGTGCCAGCAGCTTGGGACAGCCAAATAGCAATCAGCCCCAGCATTTT

J gene: TRBJ2-3
V gene: TRBV5-4
D gene: -
clone size: -
CDR3 protein: CASSLAGADTQYF
CDR3 DNA: TGTGCCAGCAGCTTGGCCGGGGCAGATACGCAGTATTTT

J gene: TRBJ1-1
V gene: TRBV7-9
D gene: -
clone size: -
CDR3 protein: CASSLEGVGRVNTEAFF
CDR3 DNA: TGTGCCAGCAGCTTAGAGGGGGTGGGCCGCGTGAACACTGAAGCTTTCTTT

J gene: TRBJ2-1
V gene: TRBV12-3/TRBV12-4
D gene: TRBD2
clone size: -
CDR3 protein: CASSLRRGDRFF
CDR3 DNA: TGTGCCAGCAGTTTAAGGCGGGGGGATCGGTTCTTC

J gene: TRBJ2-3
V gene: TRBV5-1
D gene: -
clone size: few
CDR3 protein: CASSLVSGGGTDTQYF
CDR3 DNA: TGCGCCAGCAGCTTGGTGTCCGGTGGAGGGACAGATACGCAGTATTTT

J gene: TRBJ1-5
V gene: TRBV19
D gene: -
clone size: -
CDR3 protein: CASSGMSVNQPQHF
CDR3 DNA: TGTGCCAGTTCAGGGATGTCGGTCAATCAGCCCCAGCATTTT

J gene: TRBJ2-1
V gene: TRBV19
D gene: -
clone size: -
CDR3 protein: CASSRQGNEQFF
CDR3 DNA: TGTGCCAGTAGTCGCCAGGGCAATGAGCAGTTCTTC

J gene: TRBJ2-1
V gene: TRBV2
D gene: TRBD1
clone size: few
CDR3 protein: CASSEGQGYNEQFF
CDR3 DNA: TGTGCCAGCAGTGAGGGACAGGGCTACAATGAGCAGTTCTTC

J gene: TRBJ2-7
V gene: TRBV5-1
D gene: TRBD1
clone size: -
CDR3 protein: CASKNQGAIYEQYF
CDR3 DNA: TGCGCCAGCAAAAATCAGGGGGCTATCTACGAGCAGTACTTC

J gene: TRBJ1-4
V gene: TRBV7-9
D gene: -
clone size: once
CDR3 protein: CASSLLDSANEKLFF
CDR3 DNA: TGTGCCAGCAGCTTACTGGACAGTGCAAATGAAAAACTGTTTTTT

J gene: TRBJ1-4
V gene: TRBV5-5
D gene: -
clone size: -
CDR3 protein: CASSLFGGDHEKLFF
CDR3 DNA: TGTGCCAGCAGCTTGTTTGGGGGGGATCACGAAAAACTGTTTTTT

J gene: TRBJ2-2
V gene: TRBV27
D gene: TRBD2
clone size: -
CDR3 protein: CASTGTRGTGELFF
CDR3 DNA: TGTGCCAGCACCGGGACTAGGGGCACCGGGGAGCTGTTTTTT

J gene: TRBJ2-7
V gene: TRBV4-2
D gene: -
clone size: -
CDR3 protein: CASSHPGQGRRTYEQYF
CDR3 DNA: TGTGCCAGCAGCCATCCGGGCCAGGGGCGAAGAACTTACGAGCAGTACTTC

J gene: TRBJ2-1
V gene: TRBV6-2/TRBV6-3
D gene: -
clone size: -
CDR3 protein: CASSYRGLNQHNEQFF
CDR3 DNA: TGTGCCAGCAGTTACAGAGGACTAAATCAACACAATGAGCAGTTCTTC

J gene: TRBJ1-5
V gene: TRBV30
D gene: -
clone size: -
CDR3 protein: CAWSVLQGGYSNQPQHF
CDR3 DNA: TGTGCCTGGAGTGTACTGCAGGGCGGTTATAGCAATCAGCCCCAGCATTTT

J gene: TRBJ2-7
V gene: TRBV3-1/TRBV3-2
D gene: -
clone size: -
CDR3 protein: CASSPYEVSYEQYF
CDR3 DNA: TGTGCCAGCAGCCCCTATGAAGTCTCCTACGAGCAGTACTTC

J gene: TRBJ2-3
V gene: TRBV27
D gene: -
clone size: -
CDR3 protein: CASSLHGGRGEDTQYF
CDR3 DNA: TGTGCCAGCAGTTTACACGGGGGCAGGGGGGAAGATACGCAGTATTTT

J gene: TRBJ2-7
V gene: TRBV12-3/TRBV12-4
D gene: -
clone size: -
CDR3 protein: CASSLRGSYEQYF
CDR3 DNA: TGTGCCAGCAGTTTAAGAGGCAGCTACGAGCAGTACTTC